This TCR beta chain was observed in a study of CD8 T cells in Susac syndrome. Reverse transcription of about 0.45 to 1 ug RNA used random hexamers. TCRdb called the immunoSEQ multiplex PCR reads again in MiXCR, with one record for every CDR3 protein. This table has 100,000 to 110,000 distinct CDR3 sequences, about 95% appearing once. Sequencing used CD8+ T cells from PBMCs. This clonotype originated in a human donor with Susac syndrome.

Here the CDR3 reads CASSQGTTEAFF. The CDR3 DNA is TGTGCCAGCAGCCAAGGTACCACTGAAGCTTTCTTT. J is TRBJ1-1 and V is TRBV3-1; D not resolved. The CDR3 covers 12 residues. Germline loops: CDR1 LGHDT, CDR2 YNNKEL (reference sequence). Deletions cut 1 base from V and 4 bases from J, with 4 bases between.